This T cell receptor (beta chain) was sequenced in a study of cytomegalovirus exposure and HLA in healthy donors. It was with 60 Vbeta and 13 Jbeta primers that the PCR ran. Data came from immunoSEQ multiplex PCR; TCRdb stores just in-frame clones and leaves some out. The repertoire holds 160,000 or so clones, with 60% to 80% as singletons. To note about this clone: The antigen is not known.

The ends were cut back, 5 bases at V and 4 bases at J, with 21 bases in the middle. This CDR3 is 17 amino acids long. Germline lookup yields CDR1 SGHAT and CDR2 FQNNGV. Study-level points and caveats: Specificity for CMV antigens was confirmed in vitro for a few of the CMV-associated chains. The study assumed roughly uniform donor sequencing depth for presence/absence analyses.

The sample taken for sequencing was PBMCs. This chain joins TRBV11-2 and TRBJ1-3; D not certain. The clonotype originates from a man aged 45-65 years in good health and CMV-seropositive. The CDR3 DNA follows: TGTGCCAGCAGCCCACGCGGGAGTAGAGTTCTCGGAAACACCATATATTTT. This translates into CASSPRGSRVLGNTIYF.